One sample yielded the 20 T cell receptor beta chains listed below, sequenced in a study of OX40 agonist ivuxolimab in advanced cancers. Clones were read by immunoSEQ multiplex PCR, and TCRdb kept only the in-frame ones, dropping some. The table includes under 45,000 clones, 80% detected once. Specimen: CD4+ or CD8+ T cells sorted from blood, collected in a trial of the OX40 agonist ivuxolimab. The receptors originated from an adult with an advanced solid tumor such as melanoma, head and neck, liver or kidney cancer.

CDR3: CASSLTGATDTQYF. As DNA, the CDR3 is TGTGCCAGCAGCTTGACGGGCGCCACAGATACGCAGTATTTT. V usage is TRBV5-4 and J usage is TRBJ2-3, with no clear D. Germline V gives CDR1 SGHNT, CDR2 YYREEE (reference sequence). CDR3 size: 14 residues. V dropped 1 base and J dropped 2 bases, with 8 bases sitting between them.

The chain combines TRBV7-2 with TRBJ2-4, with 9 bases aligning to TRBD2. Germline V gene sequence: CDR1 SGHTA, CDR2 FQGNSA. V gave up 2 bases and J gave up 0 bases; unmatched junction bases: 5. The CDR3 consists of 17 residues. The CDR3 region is CASSLRASGIAKNIQYF. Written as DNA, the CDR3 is TGTGCCAGCAGCTTAAGGGCTAGCGGGATAGCCAAAAACATTCAGTACTTC.

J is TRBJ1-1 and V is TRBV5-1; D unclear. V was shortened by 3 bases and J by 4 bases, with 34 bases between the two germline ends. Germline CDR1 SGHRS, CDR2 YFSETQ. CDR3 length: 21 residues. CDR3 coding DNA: TGCGCCAGCAGCTACCCCGCCGGGCAGACGAGCCCTACGTGGTCTGGCACTGAAGCTTTCTTT. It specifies CASSYPAGQTSPTWSGTEAFF.

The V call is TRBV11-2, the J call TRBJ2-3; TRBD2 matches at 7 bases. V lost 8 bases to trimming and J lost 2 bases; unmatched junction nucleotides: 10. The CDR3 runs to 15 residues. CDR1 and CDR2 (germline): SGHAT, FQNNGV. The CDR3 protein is CASHKMGLLTDTQYF. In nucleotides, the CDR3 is TGTGCCAGCCATAAGATGGGACTACTCACAGATACGCAGTATTTT.

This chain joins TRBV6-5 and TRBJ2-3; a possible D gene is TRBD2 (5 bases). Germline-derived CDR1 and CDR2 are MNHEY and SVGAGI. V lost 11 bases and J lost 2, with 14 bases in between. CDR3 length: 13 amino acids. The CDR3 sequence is CAERSGLTDTQYF. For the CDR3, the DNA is TGTGCCGAGCGAAGCGGTCTCACAGATACGCAGTATTTT.

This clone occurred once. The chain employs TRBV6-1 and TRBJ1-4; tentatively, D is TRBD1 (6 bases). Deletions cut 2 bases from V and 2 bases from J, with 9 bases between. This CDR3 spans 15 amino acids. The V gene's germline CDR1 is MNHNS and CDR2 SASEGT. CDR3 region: CASSEKGHTNEKLFF. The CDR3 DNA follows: TGTGCCAGCAGTGAAAAGGGACACACTAATGAAAAACTGTTTTTT.

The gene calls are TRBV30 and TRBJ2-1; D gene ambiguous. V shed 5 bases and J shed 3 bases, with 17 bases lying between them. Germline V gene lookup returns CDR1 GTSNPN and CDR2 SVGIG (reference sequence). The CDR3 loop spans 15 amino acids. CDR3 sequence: CAWQLRTLVYNEQFF. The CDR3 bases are TGTGCCTGGCAACTAAGGACCCTAGTCTACAATGAGCAGTTCTTC.

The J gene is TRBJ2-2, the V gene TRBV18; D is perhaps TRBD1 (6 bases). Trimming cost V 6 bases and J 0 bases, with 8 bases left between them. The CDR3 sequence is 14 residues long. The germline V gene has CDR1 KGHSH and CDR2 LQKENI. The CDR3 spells CASSQGSNTGELFF. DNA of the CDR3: TGTGCCAGCTCCCAGGGGTCGAACACCGGGGAGCTGTTTTTT.

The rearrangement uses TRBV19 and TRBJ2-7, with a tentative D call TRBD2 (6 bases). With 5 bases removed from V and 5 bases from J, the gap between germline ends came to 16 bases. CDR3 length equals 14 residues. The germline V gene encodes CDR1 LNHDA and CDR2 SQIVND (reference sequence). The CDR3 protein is CASSPGGPSDEQYF. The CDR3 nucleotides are TGTGCCAGTAGTCCCGGAGGGCCATCCGACGAGCAGTACTTC.

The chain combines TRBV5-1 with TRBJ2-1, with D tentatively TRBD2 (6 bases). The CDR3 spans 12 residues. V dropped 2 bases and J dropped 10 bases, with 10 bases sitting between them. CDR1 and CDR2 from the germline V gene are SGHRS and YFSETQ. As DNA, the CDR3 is TGCGCCAGCAGCTTCCAGGGAGGAGAGCAGTTCTTC. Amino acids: CASSFQGGEQFF.

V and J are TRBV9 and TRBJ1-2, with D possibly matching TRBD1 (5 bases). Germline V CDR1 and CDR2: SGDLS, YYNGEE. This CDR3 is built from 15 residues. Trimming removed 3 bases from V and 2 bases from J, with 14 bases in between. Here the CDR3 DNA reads TGTGCCAGCAGCGCCCTCCTGACAGCCAACTATGGCTACACCTTC. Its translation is CASSALLTANYGYTF. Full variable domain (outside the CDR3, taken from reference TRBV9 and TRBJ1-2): DSGVTQTPKHLITATGQRVTLRCSPRSGDLSVYWYQQSLDQGLQFLIQYYNGEERAKGNILERFSAQQFPDLHSELNLSSLELGDSALYFCASSALLTANYGYTFGSGTRLTVV.

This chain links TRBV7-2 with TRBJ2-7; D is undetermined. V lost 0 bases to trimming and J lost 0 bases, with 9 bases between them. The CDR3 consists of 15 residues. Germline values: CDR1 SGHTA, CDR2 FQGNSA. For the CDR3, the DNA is TGTGCCAGCAGCTTAGCCCGGCGGAGCTCCTACGAGCAGTACTTC. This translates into CASSLARRSSYEQYF.

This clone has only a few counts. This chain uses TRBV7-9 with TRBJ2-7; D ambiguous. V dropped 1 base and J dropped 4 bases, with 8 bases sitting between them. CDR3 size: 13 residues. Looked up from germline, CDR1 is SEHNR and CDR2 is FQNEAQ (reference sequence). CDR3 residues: CASSLGAGYEQYF. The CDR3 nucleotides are TGTGCCAGCAGCTTAGGCGCCGGATACGAGCAGTACTTC. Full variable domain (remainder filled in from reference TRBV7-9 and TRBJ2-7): DTGVSQNPRHKITKRGQNVTFRCDPISEHNRLYWYRQTLGQGPEFLTYFQNEAQLEKSRLLSDRFSAERPKGSFSTLEIQRTEQGDSAMYLCASSLGAGYEQYFGPGTRLTVT.

This CDR3 reads CAISDSSGAGEKLFF. The DNA for the CDR3 is TGTGCCATCAGTGACTCCTCCGGGGCGGGTGAAAAACTGTTTTTT. The chain recombines TRBV10-3 with TRBJ1-4; a possible D gene is TRBD1 (5 bases). The CDR3 loop spans 15 amino acids. The germline V and J ends were trimmed by 3 bases and 7 bases, with 15 bases remaining between them. CDR1 and CDR2 from the germline V gene are ENHRY and SYGVKD.

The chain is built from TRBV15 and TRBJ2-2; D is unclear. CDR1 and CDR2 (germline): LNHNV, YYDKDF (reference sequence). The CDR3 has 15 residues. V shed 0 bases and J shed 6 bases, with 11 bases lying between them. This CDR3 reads CATSRESRFPGELFF. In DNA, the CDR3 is TGTGCCACCAGCAGAGAATCACGGTTCCCCGGGGAGCTGTTTTTT.

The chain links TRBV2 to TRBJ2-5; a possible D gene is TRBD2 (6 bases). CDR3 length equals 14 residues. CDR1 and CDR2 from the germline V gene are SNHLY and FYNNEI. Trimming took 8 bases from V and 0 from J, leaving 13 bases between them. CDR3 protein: CASGLGGNQETQYF. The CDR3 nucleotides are TGTGCCAGCGGGCTAGGCGGGAACCAAGAGACCCAGTACTTC.

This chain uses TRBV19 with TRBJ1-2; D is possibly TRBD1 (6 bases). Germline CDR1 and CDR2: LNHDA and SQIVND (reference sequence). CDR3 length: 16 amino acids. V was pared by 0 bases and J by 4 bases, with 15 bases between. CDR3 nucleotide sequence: TGTGCCAGTAGTATAGATCTACGGGGGCTTGGCTATGGCTACACCTTC. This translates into CASSIDLRGLGYGYTF.

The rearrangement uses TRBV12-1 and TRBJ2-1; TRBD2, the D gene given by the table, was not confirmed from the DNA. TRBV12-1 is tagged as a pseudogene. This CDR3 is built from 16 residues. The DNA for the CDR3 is TGTGCCAGCAGCTCATCTACTAAGATCCGCTCTCCACAGCAGTTCTTC. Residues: CASSSSTKIRSPQQFF.

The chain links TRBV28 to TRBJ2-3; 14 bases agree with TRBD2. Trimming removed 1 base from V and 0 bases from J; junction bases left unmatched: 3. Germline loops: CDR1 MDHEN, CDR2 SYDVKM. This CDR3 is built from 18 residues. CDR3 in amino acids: CASSLSGLAGASTDTQYF. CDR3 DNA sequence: TGTGCCAGCAGTTTATCGGGACTAGCGGGGGCTAGCACAGATACGCAGTATTTT.

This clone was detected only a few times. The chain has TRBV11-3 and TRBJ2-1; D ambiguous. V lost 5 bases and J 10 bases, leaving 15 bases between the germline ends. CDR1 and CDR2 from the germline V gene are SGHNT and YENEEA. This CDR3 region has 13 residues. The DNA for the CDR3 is TGTGCCAGCAGCCCGGTCGGTGTGGGGGAGCAGTTCTTC. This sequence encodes CASSPVGVGEQFF.